This paragraph covers one T cell receptor beta chain sequence. This clone was seen once. This clone's antigen is unknown. No much larger clonotype is one base removed from it; base qualities were not supplied. The CDR3 runs 16 residues from the cysteine to the phenylalanine. Only the CDR3 region is kept as DNA, spanning 48 bases read in frame from base 1. CDR1 and CDR2, looked up from the germline V gene (reference sequence), are GTSNPN and SVGIG. V is cut by 3 bases and J by 5 bases, and the space between the germline ends is 22 bases. This record belongs to a study of blood T cell repertoires in COVID-19 (dated by TCRdb to 2020 to 2022). A note on the overall study: The collaborator samples originated in the United States, Italy and Spain and spanned the acute and convalescent phases of COVID-19. The material from the prospective study consisted of cDNA or gDNA derived from T cells, B-cell-depleted T cells, or PBMCs. Deeply sampled blood TCRbeta repertoires from subjects exposed to, actively infected with, or recovered from COVID-19 were included in the dataset. The repertoires were released in a freely available public database intended as a resource for research on the immune response to SARS-CoV-2. Samples were obtained from the ongoing ImmuneRACE study (first 160 participants) and from some 1,200 subjects provided by 6 global collaborators. Sample metadata almost always included a de-identified subject ID, COVID-19 status, age in years and sex. Where available, HLA class I and class II types were taken from metadata supplied by the sample provider and were not determined by assay-based typing. On the study overall, not on this receptor specifically: Clinical and demographic metadata were provided uncurated, with the amount varying by source and participant.

Collaborating institutions collected whole blood in K2EDTA tubes following their own protocols. For TCRbeta analysis, collaborator samples were shipped as frozen whole blood, as isolated PBMCs, or as DNA extracted from either sample type. TCRbeta CDR3 regions were amplified from genomic DNA using the immunoSEQ Assay, a bias-controlled multiplex PCR. Regarding the original processing steps: Nucleated cell counts per sample were estimated from amplification of reference gene primers within the assay. To quantify the absolute abundance of each unique TCRbeta CDR3 rearrangement, sequence reads were collapsed and filtered. Productive Simpson clonality was computed per sample as the square root of Simpson's diversity index over productive rearrangements. Sourced from immuneACCESS, this table was stored by TCRdb with only in-frame sequences that have V and J called. A share of the clones is absent; for the studies checked, an unresolved V gene accounts for under half, and the remainder has no known explanation. The DNA gave D and trimming, while V, J and clone size come from that table. Present in this sample are some 150,000 clones, 88% of which were seen just once. The ten largest clones represent 8% to 11% of the sample.

This chain is built from TRBV30 and TRBJ1-2, and possibly TRBD1, on 5 matching bases. Specimen: peripheral blood. The receptor's source is a man aged 45-65 years with active or convalescent COVID-19. The DNA sequence is as follows: TGTGCCTGGAGGCAAACGGGACTTCAAGTAGCTTATGGCTACACCTTC. This gives the protein CAWRQTGLQVAYGYTF. The CDR3 plus the reference TRBV30 and TRBJ1-2 genes for the other parts give the full variable domain: SQTIHQWPATLVQPVGSPLSLECTVEGTSNPNLYWYRQAAGRGLQLLFYSVGIGQISSEVPQNLSASRPQDRQFILSSKKLLLSDSGFYLCAWRQTGLQVAYGYTFGSGTRLTVV.